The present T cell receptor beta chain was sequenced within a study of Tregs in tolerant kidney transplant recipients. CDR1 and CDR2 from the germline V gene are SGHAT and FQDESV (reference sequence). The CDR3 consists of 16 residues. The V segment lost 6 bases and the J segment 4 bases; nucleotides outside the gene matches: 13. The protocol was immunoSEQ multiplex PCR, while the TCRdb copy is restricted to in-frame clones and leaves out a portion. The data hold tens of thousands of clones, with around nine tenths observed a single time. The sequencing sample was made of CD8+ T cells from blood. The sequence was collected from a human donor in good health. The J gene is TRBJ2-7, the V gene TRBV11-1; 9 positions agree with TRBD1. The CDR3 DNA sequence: TGTGCCAGCAGAAGGGAGCCGGGACAGGGCGCTTACGAGCAGTACTTC. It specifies CASRREPGQGAYEQYF.